These 20 T cell receptor beta chains were all obtained from the same sample, sequenced in a study of blood T cell repertoires in COVID-19. Data came from immunoSEQ multiplex PCR; TCRdb stores just in-frame clones and leaves some out. There are around 250,000 clones in the sample; approximately 90% occur only once, and less than 4% lies in the top ten. The sample was peripheral blood. These receptors were taken from a man aged 18 to 30 with active or convalescent COVID-19.

The chain is built from TRBV18 and TRBJ2-1; 10 bases fit TRBD2. Germline lookup yields CDR1 KGHSH and CDR2 LQKENI. This CDR3 is 16 amino acids long. The V gene end was trimmed by 3 bases and the J gene end by 1 base; junction bases not matched to a gene: 3. The CDR3 loop reads CASSPASGRSYNEQFF. The CDR3 DNA follows: TGTGCCAGCTCACCTGCTAGCGGGAGATCCTACAATGAGCAGTTCTTC.

The chain is built from TRBV4-3 and TRBJ1-2, with 9 bases aligning to TRBD1. CDR3 size: 16 residues. Trimming took 3 bases from V and 7 from J; bases not matched to a gene: 12. Germline CDR1 reads LGHNA; CDR2 reads YSLEER. CDR3 in DNA: TGCGCCAGCAGCCAGGCCTTAACAGGGGGCGCCTTTGGCTACACCTTC. Its translation: CASSQALTGGAFGYTF.

The J gene is TRBJ1-1, the V gene TRBV7-3; D remains unclear. Germline V gene data show CDR1 as SGHTA and CDR2 as FQGTGA. CDR3 length equals 13 residues. V was clipped by 6 bases and J by 0 bases, with 8 bases between them. The CDR3 DNA reads as TGTGCCAGCAGACTGACATTGAACACTGAAGCTTTCTTT. Protein: CASRLTLNTEAFF.

The chain is built from TRBV5-1 and TRBJ1-1; unclear D gene. CDR1 is SGHRS, CDR2 YFSETQ, per germline. CDR3 length: 13 residues. V gave up 7 bases and J gave up 13 bases, with 23 bases separating them. The CDR3 DNA follows: TGCGCCAGCGCCACCGAGGGTCCGTGGGCGGGTTTCTTT. Amino acid sequence: CASATEGPWAGFF. Complete variable domain (other parts from reference TRBV5-1 and TRBJ1-1): KAGVTQTPRYLIKTRGQQVTLSCSPISGHRSVSWYQQTPGQGLQFLFEYFSETQRNKGNFPGRFSGRQFSNSRSEMNVSTLELGDSALYLCASATEGPWAGFFGQGTRLTVV.

The V call is TRBV6-6, the J call TRBJ1-4; D unclear. Trimming removed 0 bases from V and 11 bases from J, with 10 bases in between. Germline V gene data show CDR1 as MNHNY and CDR2 as SVGAGI (reference sequence). The CDR3 has 13 residues. The CDR3 nucleotides read TGTGCCAGCAGTTACTCGATTATGGCCAAACTGTTTTTT. Encoded protein: CASSYSIMAKLFF.

On this clone: This sample also contains other DNA sequences that code for the same CDR3. CDR3 region: CASSPGNTIYF. As DNA, the CDR3 is TGTGCCAGCAGCCCGGGAAACACCATATATTTT. The rearrangement uses TRBV9 and TRBJ1-3; D is unclear. Trimming removed 4 bases from V and 4 bases from J, with 3 bases in between. This CDR3 has 11 amino acids. Per germline, CDR1 SGDLS and CDR2 YYNGEE.

J is TRBJ2-5 and V is TRBV6-5; 10 positions match TRBD2. V shed 6 bases, J shed 2 bases, and the junction held 6 bases outside the gene matches. This CDR3 is built from 15 residues. Looked up from germline, CDR1 is MNHEY and CDR2 is SVGAGI. CDR3 in amino acids: CASSQGLAAQETQYF. The CDR3 coding sequence is TGTGCCAGCAGCCAAGGACTAGCGGCTCAAGAGACCCAGTACTTC.

CDR3 amino acids: CASSIQTSGSEAFF. The CDR3 nucleotides read TGTGCCAGCAGTATACAAACGTCCGGGTCAGAAGCTTTCTTT. The V call is TRBV27, the J call TRBJ1-1; D not resolved. The germline CDR1 and CDR2 sequences are MNHEY and SMNVEV (reference sequence). The CDR3 sequence is 14 residues long. The V end lost 5 bases, the J end lost 8 bases, and 18 bases lay between the germline ends.

The V gene is TRBV9, the J gene TRBJ2-1, with TRBD2 as a possible D gene (6 bases). The V end was cut by 0 bases, the J end by 3 bases, with 10 bases between. Germline-derived CDR1 and CDR2 are SGDLS and YYNGEE. This CDR3 spans 15 amino acids. This chain's CDR3 is CASSVGGDDYNEQFF. In DNA, the CDR3 is TGTGCCAGCAGCGTAGGGGGGGACGACTACAATGAGCAGTTCTTC. Together with reference TRBV9 and TRBJ2-1, the CDR3 gives the full variable domain: DSGVTQTPKHLITATGQRVTLRCSPRSGDLSVYWYQQSLDQGLQFLIQYYNGEERAKGNILERFSAQQFPDLHSELNLSSLELGDSALYFCASSVGGDDYNEQFFGPGTRLTVL.

J is TRBJ1-4 and V is TRBV6-2 or TRBV6-3; the match to TRBD1 covers 10 bases. Per germline, CDR1 MNHEY and CDR2 SVGEGT. The ends lost 6 bases at V and 8 bases at J; junction bases unmatched: 6. The length of the CDR3 is 14 residues. CDR3 loop: CASSTGTGVEKLFF. In DNA form, the CDR3 reads TGTGCCAGCAGCACCGGGACAGGGGTCGAAAAACTGTTTTTT.

This clone was recorded once. V usage is TRBV6-1 and J usage is TRBJ1-2, with a possible D match to TRBD1 (5 bases). The ends were cut back, 2 bases at V and 3 bases at J, with 13 bases in the middle. This CDR3 is 15 amino acids long. Germline-derived CDR1 and CDR2 are MNHNS and SASEGT. CDR3 amino acids: CASSESWQGYYGYTF. The CDR3 coding sequence is TGTGCCAGCAGTGAATCATGGCAGGGCTACTATGGCTACACCTTC.

The chain is built from TRBV2 and TRBJ2-3; 12 nucleotides match TRBD2. CDR3 length equals 15 residues. Germline V lookup: CDR1 SNHLY, CDR2 FYNNEI. The ends lost 8 bases at V and 7 bases at J; junction bases unmatched: 10. This CDR3 is CASAKTSGGANTQYF. The CDR3 coding sequence is TGTGCCAGCGCTAAGACTAGCGGGGGTGCAAATACGCAGTATTTT.

The chain is built from TRBV19 and TRBJ2-7; a possible D gene is TRBD1 (6 bases). Trimming cost V 4 bases and J 0 bases, with 16 bases left between them. In germline, CDR1 is LNHDA, CDR2 SQIVND (reference sequence). The CDR3 spans 16 residues. The CDR3 nucleotides read TGTGCCAGTAGTACATCGACAGGTAGGAGCTCCTACGAGCAGTACTTC. Translating it yields CASSTSTGRSSYEQYF.

The V call is TRBV21-1, the J call TRBJ1-1; the D call of TRBD1 is as the table states it, not checked on the DNA. TRBV21-1 is a pseudogene locus. This CDR3 contains 13 residues. CDR3 loop: CASSKHRGTEAFF. The CDR3 DNA sequence: TGTGCCAGCAGCAAGCACAGGGGCACTGAAGCTTTCTTT.

The V call is TRBV28, the J call TRBJ2-2; 7 bases match TRBD2. The CDR3 totals 15 residues. The germline CDR1 and CDR2 sequences are MDHEN and SYDVKM. Losses at the gene ends were 4 bases for V and 2 bases for J; bases not matched to a gene: 4. CDR3 residues: CASSSAGVNTGELFF. As DNA, the CDR3 is TGTGCCAGCAGTTCCGCGGGAGTCAACACCGGGGAGCTGTTTTTT.

This rearrangement joins TRBV7-6 to TRBJ1-2; D unresolved. V was shortened by 0 bases and J by 0 bases, with 8 bases between the two germline ends. This CDR3 has 15 amino acids. Germline values: CDR1 SGHVS, CDR2 FNYEAQ. Here the CDR3 DNA reads TGTGCCAGCAGCTTAGCGCCTGGAGCTAACTATGGCTACACCTTC. This sequence encodes CASSLAPGANYGYTF.

The J gene is TRBJ1-2, the V gene TRBV4-3; 7 bases align to TRBD1. Trimming cost V 4 bases and J 1 base; bases outside gene matches: 6. The CDR3 is 15 residues long. Germline CDR1 is LGHNA and CDR2 is YSLEER. CDR3 protein: CASSRDRAFNYGYTF. CDR3 DNA sequence: TGCGCCAGCAGCCGAGACAGGGCTTTTAACTATGGCTACACCTTC.

This clone was counted only a few times. This rearrangement joins TRBV12-3 or TRBV12-4 to TRBJ2-1; tentatively, D is TRBD2 (5 bases). Trimming took off 2 bases at V and 6 bases at J, with 5 bases between the two ends. The CDR3 contains 12 residues. The chain's CDR3 is CASSLSGNEQFF. CDR3 DNA: TGTGCCAGCAGTTTAAGCGGCAATGAGCAGTTCTTC.

The CDR3 reads CATTFGGGELFF. The CDR3 DNA reads TGCGCCACCACCTTCGGGGGCGGGGAGCTGTTTTTT. V gene TRBV5-1 combines with J gene TRBJ2-2; TRBD2 might be the D (6 bases). This CDR3 contains 12 residues. Trimming removed 9 bases from V and 7 bases from J, with 13 bases in between. Looked up from germline, CDR1 is SGHRS and CDR2 is YFSETQ.

This clone was counted once. The chain has TRBV7-2 and TRBJ2-7; 8 bases match TRBD2. The germline V gene has CDR1 SGHTA and CDR2 FQGNSA. The CDR3 extends over 14 amino acids. The V gene end was trimmed by 5 bases and the J gene end by 3 bases; junction bases not matched to a gene: 6. The DNA of the CDR3 is TGTGCCAGCAGCCCCGGGAGGGCCGGCTACGAGCAGTACTTC. As protein: CASSPGRAGYEQYF.